These 28 T cell receptor beta chains share one sample of origin, sequenced in a study of control samples from healthy donors and cancer patients. The data were produced by immunoSEQ multiplex PCR, yet TCRdb's version contains in-frame clones alone and is incomplete. The top ten hold about 1.8% of the sample, which has 100,000 to 150,000 clones, roughly 84% seen once. Specimen: blood. Every receptor here comes from a man aged 18 to 29 in good health.

The chain uses TRBV5-1 and TRBJ2-2, with 7 bases lining up with TRBD1. Looked up from germline, CDR1 is SGHRS and CDR2 is YFSETQ. Trimming removed 1 base from V and 3 bases from J; junction bases left unmatched: 3. The CDR3 contains 15 residues. The CDR3 nucleotides are TGCGCCAGCAGCTTGAACAGGGGCGACACCGGGGAGCTGTTTTTT. This translates into CASSLNRGDTGELFF.

The chain is built from TRBV11-1 and TRBJ2-7; a possible D gene is TRBD1 (6 bases). Trimming took 3 bases from V and 7 from J, leaving 13 bases between them. Per germline, CDR1 SGHAT and CDR2 FQDESV (reference sequence). This CDR3 is 13 amino acids long. The CDR3 protein is CASSLGHRKEQYF. The CDR3 nucleotides read TGTGCCAGCAGCTTGGGACATCGTAAAGAGCAGTACTTC.

The chain couples TRBV10-3 to TRBJ2-7, with 9 bases lining up with TRBD1. From germline, CDR1 is ENHRY and CDR2 SYGVKD. Trimming removed 4 bases from V and 6 bases from J; junction bases left unmatched: 16. The CDR3 length is 17 residues. CDR3 coding DNA: TGTGCCATCAGTGTACAGGGACAGGGATCTCAGTCGGGCGAGCAGTACTTC. Its protein product is CAISVQGQGSQSGEQYF.

The chain has TRBV12-3 or TRBV12-4 and TRBJ1-1; the D is unclear. The CDR3 has 13 amino acids. The V end was cut by 5 bases, the J end by 4 bases, with 11 bases between. For the CDR3, the DNA is TGTGCCAGCAGTCTTTCCGCCCCCACTGAAGCTTTCTTT. Amino acids: CASSLSAPTEAFF.

V usage is TRBV9 and J usage is TRBJ2-1; D gene unclear. In germline, CDR1 is SGDLS, CDR2 YYNGEE. Trimming stripped 4 bases from V and 8 bases from J, with 7 bases between. This CDR3 spans 11 amino acids. In nucleotides, the CDR3 is TGTGCCAGCAGCTTCCGCGATGAGCAGTTCTTC. Protein product: CASSFRDEQFF.

V and J are TRBV9 and TRBJ1-1; 8 nucleotides match TRBD1. This CDR3 is built from 15 residues. Trimming removed 3 bases from V and 2 bases from J; junction bases left unmatched: 6. Germline values: CDR1 SGDLS, CDR2 YYNGEE. The CDR3 spells CASSGAGGTNTEAFF. CDR3 DNA: TGTGCCAGCAGCGGCGCAGGGGGCACAAACACTGAAGCTTTCTTT.

The CDR3 nucleotides read TGTGCCAGTAGTCCGACCCTGACAGGGGTCGTATATGGCTACACCTTC. Its protein product is CASSPTLTGVVYGYTF. The chain links TRBV19 to TRBJ1-2, with TRBD1 matching over 8 bases. This CDR3 spans 16 amino acids. Trimming at V came to 5 bases and at J to 5 bases, leaving 13 bases not matched to a gene. CDR1 and CDR2 from the germline V gene are LNHDA and SQIVND (reference sequence).

The rearrangement links TRBV6-5 to TRBJ1-2; the D gene is possibly TRBD1 (5 bases). The ends were cut back, 6 bases at V and 7 bases at J, with 15 bases in the middle. The length of the CDR3 is 13 residues. Germline V gene sequence: CDR1 MNHEY, CDR2 SVGAGI. As DNA, the CDR3 is TGTGCCAGCAGACGGGACTCTCAGGGTGGCTACACCTTC. This codes for CASRRDSQGGYTF.

The chain carries TRBV6-6 and TRBJ2-1, with 11 positions matching TRBD2. Trimming cost V 6 bases and J 4 bases; bases outside gene matches: 5. Germline V gene lookup returns CDR1 MNHNY and CDR2 SVGAGI (reference sequence). The length of the CDR3 is 15 residues. CDR3: CASRDTSGSYNEQFF. CDR3 bases: TGTGCCAGCAGAGATACTAGCGGGAGTTACAATGAGCAGTTCTTC.

The genes are TRBV27 and TRBJ2-2; the D is unclear. The CDR3 spans 13 residues. With 3 bases removed from V and 6 bases from J, the gap between germline ends came to 8 bases. The germline V gene has CDR1 MNHEY and CDR2 SMNVEV (reference sequence). The CDR3 spells CASSFSDPGELFF. In nucleotides, the CDR3 is TGTGCCAGCAGTTTTTCGGACCCCGGGGAGCTGTTTTTT.

This sequence joins TRBV11-2 and TRBJ2-7; D perhaps matches TRBD2 (5 bases). CDR1 is SGHAT and CDR2 is FQNNGV in the germline V gene. The CDR3 loop spans 16 amino acids. V was clipped by 5 bases and J by 0 bases, with 17 bases between them. CDR3 in DNA: TGTGCCAGCAGCGAGCGGCGGAGCCCGCTCTCCTACGAGCAGTACTTC. Amino acids: CASSERRSPLSYEQYF.

The chain joins TRBV6-5 to TRBJ1-4, with 10 positions matching TRBD1. From germline, CDR1 is MNHEY and CDR2 SVGAGI. V shed 2 bases, J shed 4 bases, and the junction held 1 base outside the gene matches. The length of the CDR3 is 15 residues. The CDR3 DNA is TGTGCCAGCAGTTACGACAGGGGGCTTAATGAAAAACTGTTTTTT. Its translation: CASSYDRGLNEKLFF.

The CDR3 DNA reads TGTGCCAGCAGCTTATATGGGGTGGCTGAAGCTTTCTTT. It yields the protein CASSLYGVAEAFF. The chain is built from TRBV7-9 and TRBJ1-1; D is unclear. The CDR3 is made up of 13 amino acids. V was clipped by 2 bases and J by 6 bases, with 10 bases between them. CDR1 is SEHNR, CDR2 FQNEAQ, per germline (reference sequence). Full variable domain (outside the CDR3, taken from reference TRBV7-9 and TRBJ1-1): DTGVSQNPRHKITKRGQNVTFRCDPISEHNRLYWYRQTLGQGPEFLTYFQNEAQLEKSRLLSDRFSAERPKGSFSTLEIQRTEQGDSAMYLCASSLYGVAEAFFGQGTRLTVV.

The rearrangement joins TRBV6-5 to TRBJ1-1; TRBD1 is a possible D gene (5 bases). The V end lost 2 bases, the J end lost 1 base, and 11 bases lay between the germline ends. CDR1 MNHEY and CDR2 SVGAGI come from the germline V gene. This CDR3 has 15 residues. In DNA, the CDR3 is TGTGCCAGCAGTTACCTGGACAAGCCGAACACTGAAGCTTTCTTT. Protein product: CASSYLDKPNTEAFF.

The V and J genes are TRBV9 and TRBJ2-3; the D gene could be TRBD1 or TRBD2 (6 bases each). The germline CDR1 and CDR2 sequences are SGDLS and YYNGEE. Trimming shortened V by 0 bases and J by 3 bases, and 11 bases separated the two germline ends. The CDR3 extends over 15 amino acids. CDR3 loop: CASSVVGGRTDTQYF. CDR3 nucleotides: TGTGCCAGCAGCGTAGTAGGGGGGAGAACAGATACGCAGTATTTT.

The sample holds one count of this clone. The chain uses TRBV11-2 and TRBJ1-2, with 8 nucleotides matching TRBD1. The CDR3 is 16 residues long. In germline, CDR1 is SGHAT, CDR2 FQNNGV. V trimming: 0 bases; J trimming: 2 bases; junction bases outside the gene matches: 5. CDR3: CASSLEPGQVNYGYTF. The CDR3 DNA reads TGTGCCAGCAGCTTAGAACCGGGACAGGTGAACTATGGCTACACCTTC.

The rearrangement links TRBV14 to TRBJ2-3, with 8 bases lining up with TRBD2. Germline V lookup: CDR1 SGHDN, CDR2 FVKESK. The trim removed 4 bases at V and 4 bases at J, leaving 7 bases unmatched. The CDR3 has 15 amino acids. The CDR3 nucleotides are TGTGCCAGCAGCCGCCCAGCGGGAGTTTCAGATACGCAGTATTTT. This encodes CASSRPAGVSDTQYF.

The J gene is TRBJ1-1, the V gene TRBV19, with TRBD1 matching over 9 bases. The CDR3 is 14 amino acids. The V gene end was trimmed by 4 bases and the J gene end by 1 base; junction bases not matched to a gene: 1. Germline CDR1 and CDR2: LNHDA and SQIVND (reference sequence). CDR3 region: CASSTTGGNTEAFF. In DNA, the CDR3 is TGTGCCAGTAGTACGACAGGGGGGAACACTGAAGCTTTCTTT.

The chain links TRBV6-5 to TRBJ1-5; the D is unclear. CDR3 length: 12 amino acids. V was shortened by 6 bases and J by 4 bases, with 7 bases between the two germline ends. Germline V gene lookup returns CDR1 MNHEY and CDR2 SVGAGI. CDR3 sequence (DNA): TGTGCCAGCAGCCCCCTGAATCAGCCCCAGCATTTT. As protein: CASSPLNQPQHF.

V and J are TRBV29-1 and TRBJ2-3; D is perhaps TRBD2 (5 bases). This CDR3 has 14 amino acids. Trimming took off 7 bases at V and 3 bases at J, with 17 bases between the two ends. The germline V gene has CDR1 SQVTM and CDR2 ANQGSEA. This CDR3 reads CSALSQRTTDTQYF. CDR3 in DNA: TGCAGCGCCCTTTCCCAGCGGACTACAGATACGCAGTATTTT.

The V call is TRBV2, the J call TRBJ2-5, with D perhaps being TRBD1 or TRBD2 (6 bases each). The CDR3 consists of 16 residues. Germline CDR1 SNHLY, CDR2 FYNNEI. V lost 6 bases to trimming and J lost 2 bases, with 19 bases between them. The CDR3, as DNA: TGTGCCAGCAGGGGGGGCCCAGTGGACCTGCAAGAGACCCAGTACTTC. Translation gives CASRGGPVDLQETQYF. The full variable domain, with the rest looked up from reference TRBV2 and TRBJ2-5, is EPEVTQTPSHQVTQMGQEVILRCVPISNHLYFYWYRQILGQKVEFLVSFYNNEISEKSEIFDDQFSVERPDGSNFTLKIRSTKLEDSAMYFCASRGGPVDLQETQYFGPGTRLLVL.

The genes are TRBV2 and TRBJ2-3; 8 bases line up with TRBD2. V shed 5 bases, J shed 0 bases, and the junction held 7 bases outside the gene matches. From germline, CDR1 is SNHLY and CDR2 FYNNEI. The CDR3 totals 16 residues. CDR3: CASSYTSGRSTDTQYF. DNA of the CDR3: TGTGCCAGCAGTTATACTAGCGGCAGAAGCACAGATACGCAGTATTTT. The full variable domain, in which reference TRBV2 and TRBJ2-3 provide the parts outside the CDR3, is EPEVTQTPSHQVTQMGQEVILRCVPISNHLYFYWYRQILGQKVEFLVSFYNNEISEKSEIFDDQFSVERPDGSNFTLKIRSTKLEDSAMYFCASSYTSGRSTDTQYFGPGTRLTVL.

The chain employs TRBV5-1 and TRBJ1-1, with D possibly being TRBD1 (6 bases). Germline V gene data show CDR1 as SGHRS and CDR2 as YFSETQ. The CDR3 runs to 16 residues. Deletions cut 0 bases from V and 1 base from J, with 13 bases between. CDR3 nucleotides: TGCGCCAGCAGCTTGGGTCCAGGGGTTCGGAACACTGAAGCTTTCTTT. It translates to CASSLGPGVRNTEAFF. Based on the CDR3 plus reference TRBV5-1 and TRBJ1-1, the full variable domain is KAGVTQTPRYLIKTRGQQVTLSCSPISGHRSVSWYQQTPGQGLQFLFEYFSETQRNKGNFPGRFSGRQFSNSRSEMNVSTLELGDSALYLCASSLGPGVRNTEAFFGQGTRLTVV.

The rearrangement links TRBV7-9 to TRBJ1-6; a weak D match, TRBD1 (5 bases). Trimming shortened V by 2 bases and J by 5 bases, and 7 bases separated the two germline ends. CDR3 length: 14 residues. The germline V gene encodes CDR1 SEHNR and CDR2 FQNEAQ (reference sequence). CDR3 loop: CASSLIQDNSPLHF. CDR3 sequence (DNA): TGTGCCAGCAGCTTAATACAGGATAATTCACCCCTCCACTTT.

This clone was seen only a few times. V is TRBV10-1 and J is TRBJ2-2; 7 positions match TRBD2. Germline assignment: CDR1 WNHNN and CDR2 SYGVQD (reference sequence). CDR3 length equals 14 residues. Germline trimming cut 8 bases from V and 3 bases from J; bases unmatched to any gene: 6. The CDR3 here is CASSPGRDTGELFF. The CDR3 DNA sequence: TGCGCCAGCTCCCCAGGGAGGGACACCGGGGAGCTGTTTTTT.

This chain joins TRBV6-1 and TRBJ2-3; TRBD2 matches at 13 bases. CDR3 length: 18 residues. CDR1 is MNHNS and CDR2 is SASEGT in the germline V gene. Trimming took 4 bases from V and 3 from J; bases not matched to a gene: 10. CDR3 region: CASSASTTSGRATDTQYF. CDR3 nucleotide sequence: TGTGCCAGCAGTGCCAGTACCACTAGCGGGAGGGCAACAGATACGCAGTATTTT.

The chain combines TRBV30 with TRBJ1-2; TRBD1 is a possible D gene (6 bases). The CDR3 consists of 12 residues. CDR1 and CDR2 from the germline V gene are GTSNPN and SVGIG (reference sequence). Trimming cost V 5 bases and J 6 bases, with 13 bases left between them. For the CDR3, the DNA is TGTGCCTGGTATCAGGGGTGGGATGGCTACACCTTC. This gives the protein CAWYQGWDGYTF. Combining the CDR3 with reference TRBV30 and TRBJ1-2 gives the whole variable domain SQTIHQWPATLVQPVGSPLSLECTVEGTSNPNLYWYRQAAGRGLQLLFYSVGIGQISSEVPQNLSASRPQDRQFILSSKKLLLSDSGFYLCAWYQGWDGYTFGSGTRLTVV.

The chain is built from TRBV9 and TRBJ1-5; D is perhaps TRBD1 (5 bases). CDR1 and CDR2 from the germline V gene are SGDLS and YYNGEE. V lost 4 bases to trimming and J lost 3 bases, with 11 bases between them. The length of the CDR3 is 14 residues. The CDR3 here is CASSPGLANQPQHF. CDR3 coding DNA: TGTGCCAGCAGCCCAGGGTTGGCCAATCAGCCCCAGCATTTT.